This T cell receptor beta chain was sequenced for a study of cytomegalovirus exposure and HLA in healthy donors. Researchers ran the PCR with 60 Vbeta and 13 Jbeta primers. Libraries were prepared by immunoSEQ multiplex PCR; TCRdb keeps only in-frame clonotypes and omits some of them. This sample has roughly 120,000 clones, with roughly 80% found just once. About this clone itself: Its cognate antigen is unknown.

Study results and limitations: When presence/absence was analysed, sequencing depth was taken to be roughly uniform across donors. As a later analysis showed, several of the most significant clusters appeared to be linked to common viral pathogens.

There are 16 residues in the CDR3. The trim removed 7 bases at V and 4 bases at J, leaving 11 bases unmatched. Looked up from germline, CDR1 is MNHEY and CDR2 is SMNVEV (reference sequence). V is TRBV27 and J is TRBJ2-1; 9 nucleotides align to TRBD1. This receptor was taken from a woman in her 40s in good health and CMV-seronegative. Source material: PBMCs. The CDR3 DNA sequence: TGTGCCAGCACCATTACCCCGGGACAGGGATACAATGAGCAGTTCTTC. Its protein product is CASTITPGQGYNEQFF.